This TCR beta chain was documented in a study of beta chain features in type 1 diabetes. On the study more broadly: The study examined around 98,000,000 sorted cells across all samples.

This clone was seen more than once but under ten times. Its antigen is still unknown. A CD45RO/CCR7/CD25/CD127/CD95/CD27 panel sorted naive, central memory, regulatory and stem cell-like memory CD4+ cells. Regarding the study as a whole: Comparison showed that naive, central memory and Treg TCRB repertoires appeared more similar among patients than among healthy donors. Shortening that was moderate but significant affected the TCRB CDR3s of Type 1 diabetes patients in all four CD4+ subsets. A possible short-template PCR bias applies equally to patients and controls.

Sequencing targeted expressed TCRB transcripts, as all isolated RNA had been reverse transcribed. The method was immunoSEQ multiplex PCR; TCRdb's version includes in-frame clones alone and lacks a portion of them. The table has some 270,000 clones, roughly a tenth seen once; the top ten hold approximately 0.017%. The sequencing input was naive CD4+ T cells from blood. The clonotype comes from a man aged 25 to 40 with type 1 diabetes.

CDR3 region: CASSQNRDRGYEQYF. The CDR3, as DNA: TGCGCCAGCAGCCAAAACCGGGACAGGGGGTACGAGCAGTACTTC. The genes are TRBV4-3 and TRBJ2-7; 11 nucleotides align to TRBD1. This CDR3 is built from 15 residues. V gave up 2 bases and J gave up 4 bases; unmatched junction bases: 4. The germline V gene has CDR1 LGHNA and CDR2 YSLEER.